This T cell receptor (beta chain) was profiled in a study of PD-1 blockade in classical Hodgkin lymphoma. Findings and limits, study-wide: It was reported that newly diagnosed patients had less baseline TCR diversity than healthy donors.

About this clone: Its specificity is not known.

The CDR3 length is 13 residues. No patient escaped relapse after autologous stem cell transplantation, and brentuximab vedotin exposure varied. Researchers used magnetic negative selection to pull out pure CD4+ T cells from thawed PBMCs. Complete response, partial response or progressive disease made up the best responses. The table came from immunoSEQ multiplex PCR; TCRdb's copy has only in-frame clones and leaves some out. The data hold nearly 25,000 clones, with 84% observed a single time. This TCR was sampled from a human donor with classical Hodgkin lymphoma. This specimen was CD4+ T cells from blood, taken at baseline. V usage is TRBV21-1 and J usage is TRBJ1-2. TRBV21-1 is tagged as a pseudogene. CDR3 amino acids: CASSYKGGYGYTF. The DNA of the CDR3 is TGTGCCAGCAGCTACAAGGGAGGCTATGGCTACACCTTC.